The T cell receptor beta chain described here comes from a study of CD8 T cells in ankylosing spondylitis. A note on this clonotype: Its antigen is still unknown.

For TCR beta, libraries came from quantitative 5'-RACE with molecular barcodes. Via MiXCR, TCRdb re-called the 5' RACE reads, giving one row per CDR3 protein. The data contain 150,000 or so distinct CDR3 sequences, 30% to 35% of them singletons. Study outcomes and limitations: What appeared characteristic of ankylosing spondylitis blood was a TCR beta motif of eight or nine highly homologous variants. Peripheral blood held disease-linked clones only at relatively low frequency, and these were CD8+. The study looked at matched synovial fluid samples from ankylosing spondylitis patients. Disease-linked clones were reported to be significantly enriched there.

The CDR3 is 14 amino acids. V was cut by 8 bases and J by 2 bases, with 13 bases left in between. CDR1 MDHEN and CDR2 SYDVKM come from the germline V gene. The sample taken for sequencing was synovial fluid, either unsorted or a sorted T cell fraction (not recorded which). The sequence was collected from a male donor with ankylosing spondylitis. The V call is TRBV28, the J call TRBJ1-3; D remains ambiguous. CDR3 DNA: TGTGCCAGCTGGCCAGGTCTACCTGGAAACACCATATATTTT. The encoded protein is CASWPGLPGNTIYF.